This T cell receptor beta chain was captured in a study of T-cell memory formation after mild COVID-19. Study observations and caveats: Clones shrinking from day 15 to 85 showed even CD4/CD8 mixes; later expanders tilted CD4+.

On this clonotype: Its antigen is unknown.

Researchers used 5'RACE with constant-segment primers to make TCR alpha and TCR beta cDNA libraries that carry sample barcodes and UMIs. TCRdb itself ran the 5' RACE reads through MiXCR, one entry per CDR3 protein. The data show 540,000 or so distinct CDR3 sequences, about 20% seen once. Germline CDR1 is DFQATT and CDR2 is SNEGSKA (reference sequence). Losses at the gene ends were 0 bases for V and 2 bases for J; bases not matched to a gene: 4. The CDR3 is made up of 16 amino acids. This TCR came from an adult woman who had mild COVID-19 (a few samples of this study predate the infection). Cell type and time point are not known. The sample consisted of PBMCs or a T cell subset sorted from them (not recorded which). The V gene is TRBV20-1, the J gene TRBJ2-2; TRBD2 aligns across 9 bases. Here the CDR3 DNA reads TGCAGTGCTAGAGACCCGACTAGCGGAAACACCGGGGAGCTGTTTTTT. Its protein is CSARDPTSGNTGELFF.